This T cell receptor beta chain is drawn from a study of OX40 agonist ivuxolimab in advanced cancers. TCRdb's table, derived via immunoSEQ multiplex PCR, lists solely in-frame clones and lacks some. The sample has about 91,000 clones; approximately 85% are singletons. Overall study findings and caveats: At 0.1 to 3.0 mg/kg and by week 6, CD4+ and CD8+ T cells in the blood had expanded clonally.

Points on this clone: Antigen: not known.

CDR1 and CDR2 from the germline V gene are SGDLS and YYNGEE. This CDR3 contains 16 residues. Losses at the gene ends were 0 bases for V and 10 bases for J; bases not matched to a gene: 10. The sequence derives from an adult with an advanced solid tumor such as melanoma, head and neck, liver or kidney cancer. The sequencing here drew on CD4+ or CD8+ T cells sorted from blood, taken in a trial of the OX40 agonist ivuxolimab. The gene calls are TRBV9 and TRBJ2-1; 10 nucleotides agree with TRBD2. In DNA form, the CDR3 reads TGTGCCAGCAGCGTAGGGACTAGCGGCCCGTGGATGGAGCAGTTCTTC. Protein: CASSVGTSGPWMEQFF.